This paragraph covers one T cell receptor (beta chain) sequence. Its antigen remains unknown. Stimulus-free culture yielded autoproliferating CFSE-dim and non-proliferating CFSE-high T cells, each sequenced separately. About 50 million CFSE-labeled PBMCs were cultured less than eight days unstimulated, then replicate wells were pooled. The data were obtained in a study of memory B cells and T cells in multiple sclerosis. Profiling relied on immunoSEQ multiplex PCR, and the TCRdb table lists in-frame clones only, not all of them. The sample has 46,000 or so clones, roughly four fifths seen once. V lost 3 bases and J 2 bases, leaving 20 bases between the germline ends. The germline V gene encodes CDR1 SGHRS and CDR2 YFSETQ. The CDR3 totals 17 residues.

Sample: PBMCs from blood kept in culture. The rearrangement links TRBV5-1 to TRBJ2-5, with TRBD1 as a possible D gene (6 bases). This sequence originates from a human donor with multiple sclerosis. The CDR3: CASSWGLVIQQQETQYF. CDR3 DNA: TGCGCCAGCAGCTGGGGGCTAGTAATTCAACAGCAAGAGACCCAGTACTTC.